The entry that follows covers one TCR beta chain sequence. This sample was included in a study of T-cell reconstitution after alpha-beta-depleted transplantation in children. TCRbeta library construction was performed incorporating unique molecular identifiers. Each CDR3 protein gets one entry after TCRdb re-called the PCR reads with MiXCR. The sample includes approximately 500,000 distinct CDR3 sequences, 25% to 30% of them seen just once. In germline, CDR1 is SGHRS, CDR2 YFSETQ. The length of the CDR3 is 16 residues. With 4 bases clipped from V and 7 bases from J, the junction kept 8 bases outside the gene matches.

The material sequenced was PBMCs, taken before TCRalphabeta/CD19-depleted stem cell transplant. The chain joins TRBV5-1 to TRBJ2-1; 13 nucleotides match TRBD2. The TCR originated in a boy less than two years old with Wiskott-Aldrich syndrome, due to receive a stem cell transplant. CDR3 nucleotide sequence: TGCGCCAGCAGCCCGGCGGGACTAGCGGGACATAATGAGCAGTTCTTC. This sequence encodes CASSPAGLAGHNEQFF.